This is a list of T cell receptor beta chains from one sample in a study of T cells in Graves' hyperthyroidism and ophthalmopathy. Using its own MiXCR run on the multiplex PCR reads, TCRdb lists one record per CDR3 protein. The sample has hundreds of thousands of distinct CDR3 sequences, 11% to 15% seen once; the top ten hold approximately 10%. Sequencing used blood. The receptors here all came from a woman younger than 30 with Graves' hyperthyroidism. The CDR3 runs from the conserved cysteine through the conserved F or W. The D gene is left open where the match is weak. For some rows the clone size is stated as once, few or many, or as a class when expanded; others skip it.

d_call: NA; j_call: TRBJ2-1; v_call: TRBV2; clone_size: many; cdr3_aa: CASSYQGVEQFF; cdr3_nt: TGTGCCAGCAGTTATCAAGGGGTTGAGCAGTTCTTC
d_call: NA; j_call: TRBJ2-4; v_call: TRBV29-1; clone_size: NA; cdr3_aa: CSVPDKVGKNIQYF; cdr3_nt: TGCAGCGTCCCGGACAAGGTGGGCAAAAACATTCAGTACTTC
d_call: NA; j_call: TRBJ2-2; v_call: TRBV12-3/TRBV12-4; clone_size: NA; cdr3_aa: CASSLVQRVGELFF; cdr3_nt: TGTGCCAGCAGTTTAGTCCAGAGGGTCGGGGAGCTGTTTTTT
d_call: NA; j_call: TRBJ2-2; v_call: TRBV2; clone_size: many; cdr3_aa: CASSRVWTANTGELFF; cdr3_nt: TGTGCCAGCAGTAGGGTCTGGACAGCGAACACCGGGGAGCTGTTTTTT
d_call: NA; j_call: TRBJ2-7; v_call: TRBV19; clone_size: NA; cdr3_aa: CASRMSSAYEQYF; cdr3_nt: TGTGCCAGTAGGATGTCTTCGGCCTACGAGCAGTACTTC
d_call: TRBD1; j_call: TRBJ2-2; v_call: TRBV20-1; clone_size: few; cdr3_aa: CSATTGTGDSGELFF; cdr3_nt: TGCAGTGCTACAACCGGGACAGGGGACTCCGGGGAGCTGTTTTTT
d_call: TRBD2; j_call: TRBJ2-1; v_call: TRBV5-6; clone_size: NA; cdr3_aa: CASSSMGLVINEQFF; cdr3_nt: TGTGCCAGCAGCTCAATGGGACTAGTCATCAATGAGCAGTTCTTC
d_call: NA; j_call: TRBJ2-3; v_call: TRBV28; clone_size: many; cdr3_aa: CASSPPGADTQYF; cdr3_nt: TGTGCCAGCAGTCCCCCCGGGGCAGATACGCAGTATTTT
d_call: NA; j_call: TRBJ2-5; v_call: TRBV27; clone_size: NA; cdr3_aa: CASSLSAFLTGQETQYF; cdr3_nt: TGTGCCAGCAGTTTATCGGCCTTTCTGACAGGACAAGAGACCCAGTACTTC
d_call: NA; j_call: TRBJ2-7; v_call: TRBV12-3/TRBV12-4; clone_size: many; cdr3_aa: CASSFTGPGRSEQYF; cdr3_nt: TGTGCCAGCAGTTTCACCGGGCCGGGGAGGAGCGAGCAGTACTTC
d_call: NA; j_call: TRBJ2-4; v_call: TRBV2; clone_size: many; cdr3_aa: CASSDTPAGIQYF; cdr3_nt: TGTGCCAGCAGCGACACTCCGGCCGGGATTCAGTACTTC
d_call: NA; j_call: TRBJ1-1; v_call: TRBV12-3/TRBV12-4; clone_size: NA; cdr3_aa: CASSSGTDLNTEAFF; cdr3_nt: TGTGCCAGCAGTTCGGGGACCGACCTGAACACTGAAGCTTTCTTT
d_call: NA; j_call: TRBJ2-6; v_call: TRBV6-2/TRBV6-3; clone_size: few; cdr3_aa: CASSYYGRGRVGANVLTF; cdr3_nt: TGTGCCAGCAGTTACTATGGCAGGGGAAGAGTGGGGGCCAACGTCCTGACTTTC
d_call: TRBD1; j_call: TRBJ2-1; v_call: TRBV2; clone_size: NA; cdr3_aa: CASSPDRLNNEQFF; cdr3_nt: TGTGCCAGCAGCCCGGACAGGCTCAACAATGAGCAGTTCTTC
d_call: TRBD1; j_call: TRBJ2-5; v_call: TRBV7-8; clone_size: few; cdr3_aa: CASSSDEGQGRETQYF; cdr3_nt: TGTGCCAGCAGCTCAGACGAGGGACAGGGGCGGGAGACCCAGTACTTC
d_call: NA; j_call: TRBJ2-2; v_call: TRBV24-1; clone_size: many; cdr3_aa: CATSDFGLQNTGELFF; cdr3_nt: TGTGCCACCAGTGATTTCGGACTCCAGAACACCGGGGAGCTGTTTTTT
d_call: NA; j_call: TRBJ2-3; v_call: TRBV28; clone_size: many; cdr3_aa: CASSLTGIDTQYF; cdr3_nt: TGTGCCAGCAGTTTAACAGGGATAGATACGCAGTATTTT
d_call: NA; j_call: TRBJ2-3; v_call: TRBV18; clone_size: few; cdr3_aa: CASSPLGGQGTDTQYF; cdr3_nt: TGTGCCAGCTCCCCCTTGGGGGGCCAAGGGACAGATACGCAGTATTTT
d_call: TRBD2; j_call: TRBJ2-3; v_call: TRBV19; clone_size: NA; cdr3_aa: CASSIPLTSGKADTQYF; cdr3_nt: TGTGCCAGTAGTATACCCCTCACTAGCGGGAAAGCAGATACGCAGTATTTT
d_call: NA; j_call: TRBJ2-5; v_call: TRBV30; clone_size: many; cdr3_aa: CAWSAPGQETQYF; cdr3_nt: TGTGCCTGGAGTGCACCTGGACAAGAGACCCAGTACTTC
d_call: TRBD1; j_call: TRBJ1-5; v_call: TRBV24-1; clone_size: many; cdr3_aa: CATSDSRGGNQPQHF; cdr3_nt: TGTGCCACCAGTGATTCCAGGGGGGGCAATCAGCCCCAGCATTTT
d_call: NA; j_call: TRBJ2-3; v_call: TRBV7-2; clone_size: few; cdr3_aa: CASSTGTGVDTQYF; cdr3_nt: TGTGCCAGCAGCACGGGGACTGGGGTGGATACGCAGTATTTT
d_call: NA; j_call: TRBJ2-7; v_call: TRBV10-3; clone_size: many; cdr3_aa: CAISEGRDIFYEQYF; cdr3_nt: TGTGCCATCAGTGAGGGGAGGGACATCTTCTACGAGCAGTACTTC
d_call: NA; j_call: TRBJ2-7; v_call: TRBV7-3; clone_size: NA; cdr3_aa: CASSLSQSGEQYF; cdr3_nt: TGTGCCAGCAGCTTAAGCCAGTCGGGCGAGCAGTACTTC
d_call: TRBD2; j_call: TRBJ2-1; v_call: TRBV20-1; clone_size: many; cdr3_aa: CSARLAGSNEQFF; cdr3_nt: TGCAGTGCTAGACTAGCGGGATCCAATGAGCAGTTCTTC
d_call: NA; j_call: TRBJ1-1; v_call: TRBV5-5; clone_size: many; cdr3_aa: CASSLVGSSEAFF; cdr3_nt: TGTGCCAGCAGCTTGGTGGGGTCGTCGGAAGCTTTCTTT
d_call: NA; j_call: TRBJ2-5; v_call: TRBV20-1; clone_size: many; cdr3_aa: CSARDATPTLQETQYF; cdr3_nt: TGCAGTGCTAGAGATGCCACCCCCACACTCCAAGAGACCCAGTACTTC
d_call: TRBD2; j_call: TRBJ2-2; v_call: TRBV2; clone_size: many; cdr3_aa: CASSWGTSGRSRDTGELFF; cdr3_nt: TGTGCCAGCAGTTGGGGGACTAGCGGGAGGAGTCGTGACACCGGGGAGCTGTTTTTT
d_call: NA; j_call: TRBJ2-2; v_call: TRBV18; clone_size: many; cdr3_aa: CASFSLLDTGELFF; cdr3_nt: TGTGCCAGCTTCAGTCTCTTGGACACCGGGGAGCTGTTTTTT
d_call: TRBD1; j_call: TRBJ2-2; v_call: TRBV27; clone_size: NA; cdr3_aa: CASRGQGQISTGELFF; cdr3_nt: TGTGCCAGCAGGGGGCAGGGACAGATAAGCACCGGGGAGCTGTTTTTT
d_call: NA; j_call: TRBJ2-1; v_call: TRBV20-1; clone_size: NA; cdr3_aa: CSARGGAARSTGQFF; cdr3_nt: TGCAGTGCTAGAGGGGGGGCCGCACGGTCAACGGGGCAGTTCTTC
d_call: TRBD2; j_call: TRBJ2-3; v_call: TRBV4-1; clone_size: few; cdr3_aa: CASSQGLAGGLDTQYF; cdr3_nt: TGCGCCAGCAGCCAAGGACTGGCGGGAGGGTTGGATACGCAGTATTTT
d_call: TRBD1; j_call: TRBJ2-7; v_call: TRBV30; clone_size: many; cdr3_aa: CAWAGTGSYEQYF; cdr3_nt: TGTGCCTGGGCGGGGACAGGCTCCTACGAGCAGTACTTC
d_call: NA; j_call: TRBJ1-2; v_call: TRBV28; clone_size: many; cdr3_aa: CASSPGPGGGYTF; cdr3_nt: TGTGCCAGCAGTCCTGGGCCTGGGGGAGGCTACACCTTC
d_call: TRBD2; j_call: TRBJ2-1; v_call: TRBV3-1; clone_size: many; cdr3_aa: CASSQVETSGSRKNEQFF; cdr3_nt: TGTGCCAGCAGCCAAGTGGAGACTAGCGGGAGTAGAAAGAATGAGCAGTTCTTC
d_call: NA; j_call: TRBJ2-4; v_call: TRBV2; clone_size: NA; cdr3_aa: CASTAGQAKNIQYF; cdr3_nt: TGTGCCAGCACAGCCGGGCAAGCCAAAAACATTCAGTACTTC
d_call: TRBD2; j_call: TRBJ2-1; v_call: TRBV7-9; clone_size: NA; cdr3_aa: CASRPGGGDYNEQFF; cdr3_nt: TGTGCCAGCAGGCCCGGGGGAGGGGATTACAATGAGCAGTTCTTC
d_call: NA; j_call: TRBJ2-2; v_call: TRBV29-1; clone_size: NA; cdr3_aa: CSVPQNTGELFF; cdr3_nt: TGCAGCGTTCCACAAAACACCGGGGAGCTGTTTTTT
d_call: TRBD2; j_call: TRBJ2-1; v_call: TRBV9; clone_size: NA; cdr3_aa: CASSVGLAGWTSYNEQFF; cdr3_nt: TGTGCCAGCAGCGTAGGACTAGCGGGATGGACCTCCTACAATGAGCAGTTCTTC
d_call: TRBD2; j_call: TRBJ2-1; v_call: TRBV6-2/TRBV6-3; clone_size: NA; cdr3_aa: CASSPLRAGAREQFF; cdr3_nt: TGTGCCAGCAGTCCCCTCCGAGCGGGAGCGCGTGAGCAGTTCTTC
d_call: TRBD2; j_call: TRBJ2-7; v_call: TRBV27; clone_size: NA; cdr3_aa: CASSLKASGRESPYEQYF; cdr3_nt: TGTGCCAGCAGTTTAAAGGCTAGCGGGAGGGAGTCCCCCTACGAGCAGTACTTC
d_call: NA; j_call: TRBJ2-6; v_call: TRBV7-9; clone_size: NA; cdr3_aa: CASSLRPRDSGANVLTF; cdr3_nt: TGTGCCAGCAGCTTACGCCCCCGGGACTCTGGGGCCAACGTCCTGACTTTC